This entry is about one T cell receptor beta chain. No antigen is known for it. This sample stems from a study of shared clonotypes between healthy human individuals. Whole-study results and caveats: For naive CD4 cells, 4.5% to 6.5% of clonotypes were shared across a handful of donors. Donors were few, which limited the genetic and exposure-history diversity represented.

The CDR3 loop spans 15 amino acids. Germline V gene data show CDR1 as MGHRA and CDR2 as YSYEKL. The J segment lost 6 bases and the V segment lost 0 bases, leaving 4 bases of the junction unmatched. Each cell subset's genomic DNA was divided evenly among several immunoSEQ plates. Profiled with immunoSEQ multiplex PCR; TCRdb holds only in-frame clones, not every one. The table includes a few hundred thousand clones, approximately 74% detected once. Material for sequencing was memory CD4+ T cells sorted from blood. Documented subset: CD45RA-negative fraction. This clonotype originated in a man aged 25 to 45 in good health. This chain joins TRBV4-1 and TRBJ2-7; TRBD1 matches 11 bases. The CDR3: CASSQDGTGGGEQYF. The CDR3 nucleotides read TGCGCCAGCAGCCAAGATGGGACAGGGGGAGGCGAGCAGTACTTC.